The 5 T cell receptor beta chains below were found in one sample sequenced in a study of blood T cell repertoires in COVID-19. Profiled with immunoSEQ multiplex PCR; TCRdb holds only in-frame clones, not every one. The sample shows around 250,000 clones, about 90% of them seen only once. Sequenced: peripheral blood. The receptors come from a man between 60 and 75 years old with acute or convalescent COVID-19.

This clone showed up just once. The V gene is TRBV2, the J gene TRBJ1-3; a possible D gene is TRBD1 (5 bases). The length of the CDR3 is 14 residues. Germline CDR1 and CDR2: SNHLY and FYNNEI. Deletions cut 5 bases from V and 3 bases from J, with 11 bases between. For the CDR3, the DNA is TGTGCCAGCAGTTTTGTCGGGGGTGGAAACACCATATATTTT. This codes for CASSFVGGGNTIYF.

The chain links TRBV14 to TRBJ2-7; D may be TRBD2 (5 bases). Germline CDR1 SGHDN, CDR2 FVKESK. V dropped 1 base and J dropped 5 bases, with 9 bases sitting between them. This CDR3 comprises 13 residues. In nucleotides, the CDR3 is TGTGCCAGCAGCCAAGGAGGGTCCCACGAGCAGTACTTC. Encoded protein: CASSQGGSHEQYF.

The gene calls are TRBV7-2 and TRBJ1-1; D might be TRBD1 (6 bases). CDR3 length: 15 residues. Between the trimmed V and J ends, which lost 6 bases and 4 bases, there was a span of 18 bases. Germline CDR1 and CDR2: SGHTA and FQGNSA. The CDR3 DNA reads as TGTGCCAGCAGACCCCTAGACAGGAAAGTCACTGAAGCTTTCTTT. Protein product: CASRPLDRKVTEAFF.

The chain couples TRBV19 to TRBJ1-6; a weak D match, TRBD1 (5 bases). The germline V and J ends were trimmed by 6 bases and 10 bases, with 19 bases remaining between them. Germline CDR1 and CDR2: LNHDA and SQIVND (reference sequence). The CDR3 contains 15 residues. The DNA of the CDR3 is TGTGCCAGTAGACCAAGAGGGGCGGGGACCTCACCCCTCCACTTT. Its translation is CASRPRGAGTSPLHF.

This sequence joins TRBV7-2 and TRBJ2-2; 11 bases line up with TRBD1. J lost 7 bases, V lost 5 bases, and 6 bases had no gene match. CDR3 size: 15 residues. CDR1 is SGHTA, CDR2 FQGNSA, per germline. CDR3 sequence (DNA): TGTGCCAGCAGCCCGGACAGGGGGCTCTACGGGGAGCTGTTTTTT. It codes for CASSPDRGLYGELFF.